The entry below gives a single TCR beta chain sequence along with its context. V dropped 0 bases and J dropped 1 base, with 8 bases sitting between them. In germline, CDR1 is SGHRS, CDR2 YFSETQ. The CDR3 loop spans 15 amino acids. This entry is derived from a study of blood T cell repertoires in COVID-19. Background on the study: The United States, Italy and Spain provided the acute and convalescent COVID-19 samples. From T cells, B-cell-depleted T cells, or PBMCs came the material, which was cDNA or gDNA.

Source study methods: Estimation of nucleated cell counts relied on the amplification of reference gene primers. TCRdb's copy holds only in-frame clones and misses some; the assay was immunoSEQ multiplex PCR. That table supplies the V and J calls and clone size; D and trimming were determined from the DNA. This table has fewer than 150,000 clones, almost 85% appearing once. Material: peripheral blood. The V call is TRBV5-1, the J call TRBJ1-3, with D possibly TRBD1 on 5 matching bases. The TCR originated in a woman aged 25 to 39 who had recovered from COVID-19. The CDR3 sequence: CASSLVGGSGNTIYF. CDR3 sequence (DNA): TGCGCCAGCAGCTTGGTCGGGGGATCTGGAAACACCATATATTTT. Full variable domain (rest looked up from reference TRBV5-1 and TRBJ1-3): KAGVTQTPRYLIKTRGQQVTLSCSPISGHRSVSWYQQTPGQGLQFLFEYFSETQRNKGNFPGRFSGRQFSNSRSEMNVSTLELGDSALYLCASSLVGGSGNTIYFGEGSWLTVV.